This TCR beta chain was sequenced in a study of shared clonotypes between healthy human individuals. Study-level information: CD4 naive and CD4 memory each took three plates per donor, while CD8 naive took two and CD8 memory one.

The V end was cut by 3 bases, the J end by 7 bases, with 14 bases between. This CDR3 spans 14 amino acids. Looked up from germline, CDR1 is SGDLS and CDR2 is YYNGEE. A note on this clone: What it recognizes is unknown.

In the sorted-subset replicate PCRs, around 220 ng DNA, 30,000 or so T cell genomes, was used. Profiled with immunoSEQ multiplex PCR; TCRdb holds only in-frame clones, not every one. Of about 1 million clones listed, about four fifths were seen once; the top ten hold under 0.6%. Study observations and caveats: Shared across a handful of donors were 5% to 6% of the naive CD4 clonotypes.

The sequence was collected from a man between 18 and 35 years old in good health. Some clones in this sample may be carry-over from other donors' samples. The sequenced material came from memory CD4+ T cells from PBMCs. Subset reported: CD45RA-negative fraction. This chain joins TRBV9 and TRBJ2-1; the D gene could be TRBD1 or TRBD2 (5 bases each). The CDR3 loop is CASSADSWGNEQFF. CDR3 coding DNA: TGTGCCAGCAGCGCTGACTCATGGGGGAATGAGCAGTTCTTC.